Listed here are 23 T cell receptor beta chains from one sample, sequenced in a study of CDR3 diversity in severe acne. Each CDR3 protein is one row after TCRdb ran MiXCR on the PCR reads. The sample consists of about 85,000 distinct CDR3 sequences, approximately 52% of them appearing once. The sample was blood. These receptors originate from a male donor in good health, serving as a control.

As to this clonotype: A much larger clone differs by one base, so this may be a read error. The chain's CDR3 is CASSGQGALGEASF. The CDR3 bases are TGTGCCAGCAGCGGACAGGGGGCTCTTGGTGAAGCTTCCTTT. This rearrangement joins TRBV6-1 to TRBJ1-1; TRBD1 agrees at 11 bases. CDR1 is MNHNS and CDR2 is SASEGT in the germline V gene. This CDR3 is 14 amino acids long.

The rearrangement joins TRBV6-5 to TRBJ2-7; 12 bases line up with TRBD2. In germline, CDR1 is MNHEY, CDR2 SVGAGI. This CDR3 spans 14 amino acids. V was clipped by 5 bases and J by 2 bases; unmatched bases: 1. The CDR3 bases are TGTGCCAGCAGTGGACTAGCGGGACCCTACGAGCAGTACTTC. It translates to CASSGLAGPYEQYF.

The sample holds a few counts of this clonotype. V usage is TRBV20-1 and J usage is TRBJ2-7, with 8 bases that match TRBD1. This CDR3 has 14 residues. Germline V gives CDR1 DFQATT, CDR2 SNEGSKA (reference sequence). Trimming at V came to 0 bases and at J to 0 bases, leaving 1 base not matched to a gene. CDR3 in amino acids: CSARDGQGSYEQYF. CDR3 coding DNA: TGCAGTGCTAGAGATGGACAGGGCTCCTACGAGCAGTACTTC.

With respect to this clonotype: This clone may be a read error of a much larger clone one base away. The CDR3 spells CASSSIAGVDQETQYF. The CDR3 bases are TGTGCTAGCAGCTCTATAGCGGGAGTTGACCAAGAGACCCAGTACTTC. This chain joins TRBV7-7 and TRBJ2-5, with 9 positions matching TRBD2. Germline-derived CDR1 and CDR2 are SSHAT and FNYEAQ (reference sequence). CDR3 length: 16 amino acids.

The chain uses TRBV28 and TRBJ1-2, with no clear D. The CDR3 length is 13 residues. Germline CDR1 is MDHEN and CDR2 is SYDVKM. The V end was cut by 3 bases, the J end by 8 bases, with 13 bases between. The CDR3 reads CASSFARFLGYTF. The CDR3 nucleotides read TGTGCCAGCAGTTTCGCCAGATTCTTGGGCTACACCTTC.

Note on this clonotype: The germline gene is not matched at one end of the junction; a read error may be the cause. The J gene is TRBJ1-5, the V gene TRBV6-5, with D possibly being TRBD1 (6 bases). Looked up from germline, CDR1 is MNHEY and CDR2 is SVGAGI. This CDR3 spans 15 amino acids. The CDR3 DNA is TGTGCCATCAGTCGAACAGGGTCGAGCAATCAGCCCCAGCATTTT. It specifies CAISRTGSSNQPQHF.

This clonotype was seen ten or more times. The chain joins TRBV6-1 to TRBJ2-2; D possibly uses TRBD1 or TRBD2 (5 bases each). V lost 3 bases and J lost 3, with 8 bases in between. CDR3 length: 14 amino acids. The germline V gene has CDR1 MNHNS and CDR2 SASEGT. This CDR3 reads CASSEGVDTGELFF. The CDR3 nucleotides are TGTGCCAGCAGTGAGGGGGTTGACACCGGGGAGCTGTTTTTT.

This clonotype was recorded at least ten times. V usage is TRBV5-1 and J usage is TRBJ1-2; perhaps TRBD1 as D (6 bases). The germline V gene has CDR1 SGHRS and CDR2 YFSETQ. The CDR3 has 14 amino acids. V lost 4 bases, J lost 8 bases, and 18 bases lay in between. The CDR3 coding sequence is TGCGCCAGCAGCGCCCTACAGGGTTTAGAGGGCTACACCTTC. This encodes CASSALQGLEGYTF.

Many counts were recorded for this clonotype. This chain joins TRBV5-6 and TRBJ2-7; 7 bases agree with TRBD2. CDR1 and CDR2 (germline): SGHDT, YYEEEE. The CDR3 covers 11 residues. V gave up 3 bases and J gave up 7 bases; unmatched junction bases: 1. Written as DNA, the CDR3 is TGTGCCAGCAGCTGGGGGGGGGAGCAGTACTTC. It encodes CASSWGGEQYF. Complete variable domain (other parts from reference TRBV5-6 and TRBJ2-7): DAGVTQSPTHLIKTRGQQVTLRCSPKSGHDTVSWYQQALGQGPQFIFQYYEEEERQRGNFPDRFSGHQFPNYSSELNVNALLLGDSALYLCASSWGGEQYFGPGTRLTVT.

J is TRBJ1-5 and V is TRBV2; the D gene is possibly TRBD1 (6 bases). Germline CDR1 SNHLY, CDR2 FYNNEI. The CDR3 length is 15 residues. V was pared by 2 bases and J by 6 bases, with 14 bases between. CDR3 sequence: CASSEPRGGPQPQHF. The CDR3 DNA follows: TGTGCCAGCAGTGAACCCCGGGGGGGGCCTCAGCCCCAGCATTTT.

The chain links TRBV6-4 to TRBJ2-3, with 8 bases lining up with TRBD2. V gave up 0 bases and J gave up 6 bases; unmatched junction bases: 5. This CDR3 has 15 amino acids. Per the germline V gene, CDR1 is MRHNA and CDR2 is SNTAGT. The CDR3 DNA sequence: TGTGCCAGCAGTGACTCCGGCGGCGGGGGGGATACGCAGTATTTT. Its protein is CASSDSGGGGDTQYF.

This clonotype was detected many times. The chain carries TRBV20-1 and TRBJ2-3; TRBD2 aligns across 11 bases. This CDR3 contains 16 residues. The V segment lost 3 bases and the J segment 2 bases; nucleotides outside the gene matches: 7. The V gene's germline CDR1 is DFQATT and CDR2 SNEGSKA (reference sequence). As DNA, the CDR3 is TGCAGTGCTAGTAGGGCTAGCGGGGGGCCCACAGATACGCAGTATTTT. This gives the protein CSASRASGGPTDTQYF.

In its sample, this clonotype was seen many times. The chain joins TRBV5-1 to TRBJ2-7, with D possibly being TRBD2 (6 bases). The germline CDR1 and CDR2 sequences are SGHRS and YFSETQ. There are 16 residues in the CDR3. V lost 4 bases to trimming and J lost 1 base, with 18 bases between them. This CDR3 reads CASSPAPGTFSYEQYF. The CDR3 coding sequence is TGCGCCAGCAGCCCAGCCCCCGGGACTTTTTCCTACGAGCAGTACTTC.

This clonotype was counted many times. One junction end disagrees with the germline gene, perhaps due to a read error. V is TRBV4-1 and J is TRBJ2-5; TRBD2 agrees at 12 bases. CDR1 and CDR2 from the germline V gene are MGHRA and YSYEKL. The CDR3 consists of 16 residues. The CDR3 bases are TGCGCCAGCAGCCCCCCTAGCGGGGGGGACCAAAAGACCCAGTACTTC. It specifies CASSPPSGGDQKTQYF.

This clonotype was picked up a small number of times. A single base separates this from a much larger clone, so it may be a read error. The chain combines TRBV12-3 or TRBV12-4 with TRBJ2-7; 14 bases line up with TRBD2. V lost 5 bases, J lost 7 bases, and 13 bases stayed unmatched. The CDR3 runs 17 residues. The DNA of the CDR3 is TGTGCCAGCAGTCCCAAGCGACTAGCGGGAGGGCCCAGAGAGCAGTACTTC. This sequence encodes CASSPKRLAGGPREQYF.

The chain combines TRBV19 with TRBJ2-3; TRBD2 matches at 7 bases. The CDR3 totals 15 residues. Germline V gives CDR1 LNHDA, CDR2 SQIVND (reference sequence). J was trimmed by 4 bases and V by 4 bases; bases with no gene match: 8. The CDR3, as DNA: TGTGCCAGTAGTAGTGTGGCGGGAGAGGCAGATACGCAGTATTTT. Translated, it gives CASSSVAGEADTQYF.

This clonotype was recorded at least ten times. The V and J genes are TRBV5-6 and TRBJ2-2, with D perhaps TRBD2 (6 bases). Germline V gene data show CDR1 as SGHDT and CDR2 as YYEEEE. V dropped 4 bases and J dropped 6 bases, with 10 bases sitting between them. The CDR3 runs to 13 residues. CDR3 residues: CASSLGTSGELFF. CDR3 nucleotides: TGTGCCAGCAGCCTCGGGACTTCCGGGGAGCTGTTTTTT.

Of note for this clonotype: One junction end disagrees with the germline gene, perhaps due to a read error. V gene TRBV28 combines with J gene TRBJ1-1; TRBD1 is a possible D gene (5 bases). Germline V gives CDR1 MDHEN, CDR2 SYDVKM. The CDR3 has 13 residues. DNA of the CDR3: TGTGCCAGCAGTTCAGGGCGAATCGCTGAAGCTTCCTTT. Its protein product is CASSSGRIAEASF.

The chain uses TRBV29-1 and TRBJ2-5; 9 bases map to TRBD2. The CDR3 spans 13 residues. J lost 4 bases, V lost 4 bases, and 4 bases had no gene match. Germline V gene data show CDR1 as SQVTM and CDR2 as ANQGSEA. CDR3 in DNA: TGCAGCGTTGGTGTTAGCGGGAGAGAGACCCAGTACTTC. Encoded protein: CSVGVSGRETQYF. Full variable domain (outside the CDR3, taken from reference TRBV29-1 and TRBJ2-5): SAVISQKPSRDICQRGTSLTIQCQVDSQVTMMFWYRQQPGQSLTLIATANQGSEATYESGFVIDKFPISRPNLTFSTLTVSNMSPEDSSIYLCSVGVSGRETQYFGPGTRLLVL.

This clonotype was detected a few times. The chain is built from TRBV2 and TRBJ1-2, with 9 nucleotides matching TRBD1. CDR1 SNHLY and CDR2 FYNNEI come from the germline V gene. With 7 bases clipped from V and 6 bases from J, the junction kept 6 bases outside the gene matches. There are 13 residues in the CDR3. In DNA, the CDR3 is TGTGCCAGCAATCGGGACAGGGAGGATGGCTACACCTTC. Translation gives CASNRDREDGYTF.

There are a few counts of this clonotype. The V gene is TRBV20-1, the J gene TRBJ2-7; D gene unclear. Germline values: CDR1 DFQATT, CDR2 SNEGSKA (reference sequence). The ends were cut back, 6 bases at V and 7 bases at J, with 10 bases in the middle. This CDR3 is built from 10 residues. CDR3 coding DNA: TGCAGTGCCGCCCACGGGGAGCAGTACTTC. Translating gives CSAAHGEQYF.

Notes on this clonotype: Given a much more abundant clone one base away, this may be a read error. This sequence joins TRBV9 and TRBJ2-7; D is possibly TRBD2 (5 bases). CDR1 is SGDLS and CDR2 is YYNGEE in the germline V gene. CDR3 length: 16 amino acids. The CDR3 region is CASSQAVLETANEQYF. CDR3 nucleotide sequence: TGCGCCAGCAGCCAAGCGGTTCTAGAGACGGCCAACGAGCAGTACTTC.

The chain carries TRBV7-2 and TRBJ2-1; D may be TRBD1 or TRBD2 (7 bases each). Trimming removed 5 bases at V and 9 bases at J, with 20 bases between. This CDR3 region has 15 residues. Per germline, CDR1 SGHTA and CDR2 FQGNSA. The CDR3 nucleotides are TGTGCCAGCAGCCCCAGGGGGAGGGCGGCCGCTGAGCAGTTCTTC. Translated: CASSPRGRAAAEQFF.